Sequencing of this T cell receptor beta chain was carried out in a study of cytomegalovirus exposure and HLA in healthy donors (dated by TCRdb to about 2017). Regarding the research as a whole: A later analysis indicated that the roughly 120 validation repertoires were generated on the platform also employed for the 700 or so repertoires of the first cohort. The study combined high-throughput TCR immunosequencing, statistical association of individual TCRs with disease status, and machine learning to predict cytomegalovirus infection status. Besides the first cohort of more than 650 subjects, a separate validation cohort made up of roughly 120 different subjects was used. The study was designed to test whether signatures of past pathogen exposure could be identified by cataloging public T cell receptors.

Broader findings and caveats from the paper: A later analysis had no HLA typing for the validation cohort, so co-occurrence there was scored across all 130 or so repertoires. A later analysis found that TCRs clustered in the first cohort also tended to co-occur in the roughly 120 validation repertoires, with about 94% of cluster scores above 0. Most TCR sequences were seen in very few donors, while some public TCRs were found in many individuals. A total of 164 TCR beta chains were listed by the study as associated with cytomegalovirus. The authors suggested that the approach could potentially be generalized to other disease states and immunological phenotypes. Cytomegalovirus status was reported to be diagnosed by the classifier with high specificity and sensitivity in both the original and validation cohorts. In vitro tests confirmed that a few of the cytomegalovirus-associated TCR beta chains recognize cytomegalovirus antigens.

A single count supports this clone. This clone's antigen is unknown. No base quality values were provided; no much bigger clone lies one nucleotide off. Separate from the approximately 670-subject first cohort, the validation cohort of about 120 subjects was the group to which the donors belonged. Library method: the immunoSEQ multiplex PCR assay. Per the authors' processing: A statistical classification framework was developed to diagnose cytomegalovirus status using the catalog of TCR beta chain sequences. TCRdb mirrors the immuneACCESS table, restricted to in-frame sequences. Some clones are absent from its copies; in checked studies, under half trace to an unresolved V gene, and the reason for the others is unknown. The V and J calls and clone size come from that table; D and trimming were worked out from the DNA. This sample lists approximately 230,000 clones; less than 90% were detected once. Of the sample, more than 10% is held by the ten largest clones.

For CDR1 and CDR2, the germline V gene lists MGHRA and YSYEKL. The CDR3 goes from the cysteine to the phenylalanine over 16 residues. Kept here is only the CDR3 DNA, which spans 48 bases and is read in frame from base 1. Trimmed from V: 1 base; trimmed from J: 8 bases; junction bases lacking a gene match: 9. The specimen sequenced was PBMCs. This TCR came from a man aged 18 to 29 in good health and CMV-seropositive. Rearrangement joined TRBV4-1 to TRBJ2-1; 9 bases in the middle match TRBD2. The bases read TGCGCCAGCAGCCAAGGGTTAGCGGGAGTTTTCGATGAGCAGTTCTTC. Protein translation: CASSQGLAGVFDEQFF.